Below are 24 T cell receptor beta chains sequenced from a single sample in a study of shared clonotypes between healthy human individuals. TCRdb keeps only in-frame clones here, not all; method: immunoSEQ multiplex PCR. The top ten hold approximately 1.7% of the sample, which has about 2,200,000 clones, about 92% seen once. Naive CD8 cells were CD45RO-negative, positively selected for CCR7, excluding terminally differentiated effector memory CD45RA+ cells. Source material: naive CD8+ T cells from PBMCs. Receptors were obtained from a man aged 18 to 35 in good health. Some clones in this sample may be carry-over from other donors' samples.

The chain uses TRBV7-9 and TRBJ1-1, with unresolved D. The germline V gene has CDR1 SEHNR and CDR2 FQNEAQ (reference sequence). Trimming shortened V by 5 bases and J by 4 bases, and 14 bases separated the two germline ends. This CDR3 comprises 14 residues. CDR3 residues: CASSPRTGSTEAFF. The CDR3 DNA is TGTGCCAGCAGCCCTAGGACGGGGAGCACTGAAGCTTTCTTT.

V gene TRBV6-5 combines with J gene TRBJ2-7, with 8 bases identical to TRBD2. V lost 2 bases, J lost 5 bases, and 8 bases stayed unmatched. This CDR3 is 15 amino acids long. Germline V gene data show CDR1 as MNHEY and CDR2 as SVGAGI. The CDR3 spells CASSYRAGEAHEQYF. CDR3 DNA sequence: TGTGCCAGCAGTTACCGAGCGGGAGAGGCCCACGAGCAGTACTTC.

The chain carries TRBV28 and TRBJ1-2; no reliable D call. CDR3 length equals 14 residues. Per germline, CDR1 MDHEN and CDR2 SYDVKM. Trimming stripped 1 base from V and 8 bases from J, with 14 bases between. CDR3 sequence reads: CASSLLAPLEGYTF. As DNA, the CDR3 is TGTGCCAGCAGTTTATTAGCCCCTCTGGAGGGCTACACCTTC.

This clone is a singleton in its sample. This chain joins TRBV27 and TRBJ2-7; no definite D call. The CDR3 runs to 13 residues. The germline V gene has CDR1 MNHEY and CDR2 SMNVEV (reference sequence). The V end lost 2 bases, the J end lost 6 bases, and 11 bases lay between the germline ends. The CDR3 DNA sequence: TGTGCCAGCAGTTTAAGCAAAGCCCCCGAGCAGTACTTC. This encodes CASSLSKAPEQYF.

This chain uses TRBV28 with TRBJ2-2, with 7 positions matching TRBD2. The CDR3 extends over 15 amino acids. Germline assignment: CDR1 MDHEN and CDR2 SYDVKM. J gave up 0 bases and V 3 bases, and 1 base lay outside the gene matches. For the CDR3, the DNA is TGTGCCAGCAGTTTCGGGGGGACGAACACCGGGGAGCTGTTTTTT. Its protein is CASSFGGTNTGELFF.

V usage is TRBV9 and J usage is TRBJ2-3; 10 bases line up with TRBD2. V gave up 3 bases and J gave up 0 bases; unmatched junction bases: 7. Germline V CDR1 and CDR2: SGDLS, YYNGEE. The CDR3 extends over 17 amino acids. In nucleotides, the CDR3 is TGTGCCAGCAGCGCACCAACTAGCGGGGCTAGCACAGATACGCAGTATTTT. Protein product: CASSAPTSGASTDTQYF.

The chain uses TRBV5-4 and TRBJ2-3; 10 nucleotides match TRBD2. Germline CDR1 reads SGHNT; CDR2 reads YYREEE (reference sequence). V shed 3 bases, J shed 1 base, and the junction held 8 bases outside the gene matches. The CDR3 length is 17 residues. The CDR3 DNA reads as TGTGCCAGCAGCTCTACGGAGCGGGAGGGCCGCACAGATACGCAGTATTTT. Translation gives CASSSTEREGRTDTQYF.

The chain links TRBV7-9 to TRBJ2-2; maybe TRBD2 (5 bases). This CDR3 has 14 amino acids. Germline V CDR1 and CDR2: SEHNR, FQNEAQ (reference sequence). Between the trimmed V and J ends, which lost 4 bases and 6 bases, there was a span of 12 bases. The CDR3 sequence: CASSWEGSAGELFF. The CDR3 DNA reads as TGTGCCAGCAGCTGGGAAGGGAGTGCCGGGGAGCTGTTTTTT.

This chain connects TRBV29-1 to TRBJ2-6; a possible D gene is TRBD2 (5 bases). Trimming shortened V by 7 bases and J by 4 bases, and 23 bases separated the two germline ends. Germline values: CDR1 SQVTM, CDR2 ANQGSEA. There are 17 residues in the CDR3. The CDR3 DNA reads TGCAGCGCGGGGTTCAACCCCTCAATCTCCGGGGCCAACGTCCTGACTTTC. The encoded protein is CSAGFNPSISGANVLTF.

The chain links TRBV5-4 to TRBJ2-2, with 7 positions matching TRBD2. There are 16 residues in the CDR3. Trimming removed 4 bases from V and 1 base from J; junction bases left unmatched: 7. The germline CDR1 and CDR2 sequences are SGHNT and YYREEE (reference sequence). CDR3 bases: TGTGCCAGCAGCCCCTCGCGGGAGTGGAACACCGGGGAGCTGTTTTTT. Translated, it gives CASSPSREWNTGELFF.

The chain combines TRBV6-5 with TRBJ1-2, with no clear D. The CDR3 extends over 13 amino acids. Trimming took off 6 bases at V and 5 bases at J, with 13 bases between the two ends. Germline CDR1 MNHEY, CDR2 SVGAGI. CDR3: CASSQVAHYGYTF. DNA of the CDR3: TGTGCCAGCAGCCAAGTGGCGCATTATGGCTACACCTTC.

This sequence joins TRBV9 and TRBJ2-6, with D unresolved. V lost 4 bases, J lost 0 bases, and 8 bases lay in between. The CDR3 length is 15 residues. In germline, CDR1 is SGDLS, CDR2 YYNGEE. CDR3 DNA: TGTGCCAGCAGCCCCGGGTTCTCTGGGGCCAACGTCCTGACTTTC. It translates to CASSPGFSGANVLTF.

V and J are TRBV5-1 and TRBJ2-7, with D maybe TRBD2 (6 bases). There are 15 residues in the CDR3. V lost 4 bases and J 1 base, leaving 15 bases between the germline ends. CDR1 is SGHRS and CDR2 is YFSETQ in the germline V gene. CDR3 DNA: TGCGCCAGCAGCATCGGATGGGGAGGTTCCTACGAGCAGTACTTC. Its protein product is CASSIGWGGSYEQYF. Variable domain in full (rest from reference TRBV5-1 and TRBJ2-7): KAGVTQTPRYLIKTRGQQVTLSCSPISGHRSVSWYQQTPGQGLQFLFEYFSETQRNKGNFPGRFSGRQFSNSRSEMNVSTLELGDSALYLCASSIGWGGSYEQYFGPGTRLTVT.

The J gene is TRBJ1-1, the V gene TRBV14; a possible D gene is TRBD1 (5 bases). This CDR3 contains 13 residues. The germline V gene encodes CDR1 SGHDN and CDR2 FVKESK. The V end lost 1 base, the J end lost 6 bases, and 9 bases lay between the germline ends. This CDR3 reads CASSQVGDPEAFF. The CDR3 region has the DNA TGTGCCAGCAGCCAAGTAGGGGATCCTGAAGCTTTCTTT.

The chain combines TRBV7-9 with TRBJ1-2; D not certain. Trimming took 3 bases from V and 7 from J, leaving 9 bases between them. Germline CDR1 is SEHNR and CDR2 is FQNEAQ (reference sequence). This CDR3 has 12 residues. The CDR3 loop reads CASSFDQVGYTF. In DNA form, the CDR3 reads TGTGCCAGCAGCTTCGACCAGGTTGGCTACACCTTC.

The gene calls are TRBV6-6 and TRBJ2-5; the D gene is possibly TRBD2 (7 bases). Germline lookup yields CDR1 MNHNY and CDR2 SVGAGI (reference sequence). The CDR3 is 14 residues long. The V gene lost 6 bases and the J gene lost 5 bases, with 16 bases spanning the gap. CDR3 sequence: CASSLQGGYETQYF. The CDR3 DNA sequence: TGTGCCAGCAGCTTACAGGGAGGGTATGAGACCCAGTACTTC.

The V and J genes are TRBV10-3 and TRBJ1-1; D is possibly TRBD1 (6 bases). Germline values: CDR1 ENHRY, CDR2 SYGVKD. The CDR3 loop spans 14 amino acids. V lost 6 bases, J lost 1 base, and 12 bases lay in between. CDR3 sequence (DNA): TGTGCCATCAGAGACAGGTTGCCGAACACTGAAGCTTTCTTT. Residues: CAIRDRLPNTEAFF.

The chain has TRBV7-9 and TRBJ2-7; 7 nucleotides agree with TRBD1. CDR3 length: 16 amino acids. Unmatched junction bases numbered 9, after V lost 2 bases and J lost 2 bases. Germline CDR1 and CDR2: SEHNR and FQNEAQ (reference sequence). The CDR3 DNA reads TGTGCCAGCAGCTTAAGGGACAGTGAGAACCCCTACGAGCAGTACTTC. It encodes CASSLRDSENPYEQYF.

The chain carries TRBV11-2 and TRBJ2-3, with D unclear. This CDR3 spans 14 amino acids. Germline CDR1 SGHAT, CDR2 FQNNGV. Trimming took 4 bases from V and 4 from J, leaving 12 bases between them. The CDR3 DNA reads TGTGCCAGCAGCTCCCCGGGCTGGGCAGATACGCAGTATTTT. This codes for CASSSPGWADTQYF.

The chain has TRBV28 and TRBJ2-1; 10 bases line up with TRBD2. V was pared by 5 bases and J by 4 bases, with 8 bases of the junction left unmatched. Germline V gene data show CDR1 as MDHEN and CDR2 as SYDVKM. This CDR3 has 16 residues. The CDR3 spells CASSPLAGAEYNEQFF. CDR3 nucleotide sequence: TGTGCCAGCAGTCCCCTAGCGGGGGCAGAATACAATGAGCAGTTCTTC.

This clone has a handful of counts. Other DNA sequences in the sample encode the same CDR3. This rearrangement joins TRBV27 to TRBJ2-3; D remains ambiguous. CDR3 length: 11 amino acids. The germline CDR1 and CDR2 sequences are MNHEY and SMNVEV (reference sequence). Trimming took off 3 bases at V and 4 bases at J, with 2 bases between the two ends. The CDR3 loop is CASSFSDTQYF. As DNA, the CDR3 is TGTGCCAGCAGTTTTTCAGATACGCAGTATTTT.

This clone was seen only a few times. The CDR3 coding sequence is TGTGCCAGCAGAGGGGGACCCTACGAGCAGTACTTC. Its protein product is CASRGGPYEQYF. This chain connects TRBV11-2 to TRBJ2-7; D perhaps matches TRBD1 (6 bases). CDR3 size: 12 residues. The V gene lost 6 bases and the J gene lost 2 bases, with 8 bases spanning the gap. The germline V gene encodes CDR1 SGHAT and CDR2 FQNNGV. Variable domain in full (rest from reference TRBV11-2 and TRBJ2-7): EAGVAQSPRYKIIEKRQSVAFWCNPISGHATLYWYQQILGQGPKLLIQFQNNGVVDDSQLPKDRFSAERLKGVDSTLKIQPAKLEDSAVYLCASRGGPYEQYFGPGTRLTVT.

This clone was detected only once. The chain has TRBV27 and TRBJ2-3; D remains unclear. Trimming stripped 6 bases from V and 2 bases from J, with 9 bases between. CDR1 is MNHEY, CDR2 SMNVEV, per germline (reference sequence). CDR3 length equals 13 residues. The CDR3 nucleotides are TGTGCCAGCAGCTTTGATCCCACAGATACGCAGTATTTT. Amino acid sequence: CASSFDPTDTQYF.

The V call is TRBV4-1, the J call TRBJ2-5; D uncertain. The last part of the DNA fits TRBJ2-7 better; the J call may be wrong. Germline V lookup: CDR1 MGHRA, CDR2 YSYEKL. The CDR3 runs to 10 residues. The CDR3 region has the DNA TGCGCCAGCAGCCATTACGAGCAGTACTTC. This gives the protein CASSHYEQYF.